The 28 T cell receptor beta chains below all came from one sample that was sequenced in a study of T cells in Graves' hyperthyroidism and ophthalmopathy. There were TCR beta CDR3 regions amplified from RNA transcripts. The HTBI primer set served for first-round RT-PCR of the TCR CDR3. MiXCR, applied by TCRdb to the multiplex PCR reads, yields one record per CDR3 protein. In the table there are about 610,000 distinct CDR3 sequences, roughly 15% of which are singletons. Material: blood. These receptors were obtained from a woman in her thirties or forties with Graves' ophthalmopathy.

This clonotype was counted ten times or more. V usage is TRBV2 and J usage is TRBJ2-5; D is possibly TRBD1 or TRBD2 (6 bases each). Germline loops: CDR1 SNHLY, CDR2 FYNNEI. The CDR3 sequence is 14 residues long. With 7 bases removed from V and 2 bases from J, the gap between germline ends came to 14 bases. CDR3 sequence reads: CASIRGHGQETQYF. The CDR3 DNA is TGTGCCAGCATACGGGGGCATGGGCAAGAGACCCAGTACTTC.

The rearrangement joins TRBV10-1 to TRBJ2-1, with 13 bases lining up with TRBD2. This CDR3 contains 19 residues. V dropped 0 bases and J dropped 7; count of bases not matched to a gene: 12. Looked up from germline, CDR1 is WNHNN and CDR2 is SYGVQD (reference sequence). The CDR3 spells CASSESSLGLAGVGNEQFF. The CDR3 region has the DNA TGCGCCAGCAGTGAGTCTAGCCTTGGACTAGCGGGAGTTGGGAATGAGCAGTTCTTC.

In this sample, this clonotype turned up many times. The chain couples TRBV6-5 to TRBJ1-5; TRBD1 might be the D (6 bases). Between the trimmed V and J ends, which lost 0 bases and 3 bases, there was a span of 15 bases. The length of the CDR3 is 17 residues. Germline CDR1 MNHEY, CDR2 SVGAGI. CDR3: CASSYSGRGAVNQPQHF. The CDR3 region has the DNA TGTGCCAGCAGTTACTCGGGCAGGGGTGCGGTCAATCAGCCCCAGCATTTT.

The CDR3 spells CASSLSLTGNYGYTF. The CDR3 DNA follows: TGTGCCAGCAGTTTATCACTTACAGGGAACTATGGCTACACCTTC. The genes are TRBV27 and TRBJ1-2; TRBD1 might be the D (6 bases). The CDR3 spans 15 residues. Germline lookup yields CDR1 MNHEY and CDR2 SMNVEV (reference sequence). Trimming removed 0 bases from V and 2 bases from J, with 10 bases in between.

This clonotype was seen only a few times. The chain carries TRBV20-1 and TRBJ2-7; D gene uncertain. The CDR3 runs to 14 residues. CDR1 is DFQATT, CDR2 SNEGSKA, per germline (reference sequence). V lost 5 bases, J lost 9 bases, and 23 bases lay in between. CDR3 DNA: TGCAGTGCTGGAATGACTTCCAGTCGTGCGTGGCAGTACTTC. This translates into CSAGMTSSRAWQYF.

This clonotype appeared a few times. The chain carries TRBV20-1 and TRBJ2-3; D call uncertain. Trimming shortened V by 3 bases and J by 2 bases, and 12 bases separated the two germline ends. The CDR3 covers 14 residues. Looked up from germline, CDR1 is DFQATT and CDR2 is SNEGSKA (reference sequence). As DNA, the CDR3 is TGCAGTGCTAGCCCTCGGGCCTACACAGATACGCAGTATTTT. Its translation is CSASPRAYTDTQYF.

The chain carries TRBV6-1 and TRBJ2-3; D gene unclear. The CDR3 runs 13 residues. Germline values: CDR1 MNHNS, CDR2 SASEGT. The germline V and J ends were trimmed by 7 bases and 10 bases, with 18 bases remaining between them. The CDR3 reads CASNPTSLLAQYF. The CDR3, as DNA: TGTGCCAGCAATCCAACTTCTCTCTTGGCGCAGTATTTT.

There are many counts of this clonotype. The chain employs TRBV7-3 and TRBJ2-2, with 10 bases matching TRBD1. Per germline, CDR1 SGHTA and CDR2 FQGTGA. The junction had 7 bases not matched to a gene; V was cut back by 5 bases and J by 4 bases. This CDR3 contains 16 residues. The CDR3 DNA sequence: TGTGCCAGCAGCCCGGTGGGACAGGGGACCACCGGGGAGCTGTTTTTT. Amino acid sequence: CASSPVGQGTTGELFF.

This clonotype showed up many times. CDR3 bases: TGTGCCAGCAGTTTCTTGCAGGGAGTAGATACGCAGTATTTT. As protein: CASSFLQGVDTQYF. The chain recombines TRBV27 with TRBJ2-3; the D call may be TRBD1 or TRBD2 (5 bases each). V was cut by 3 bases and J by 5 bases, with 12 bases left in between. The CDR3 totals 14 residues. CDR1 is MNHEY and CDR2 is SMNVEV in the germline V gene (reference sequence).

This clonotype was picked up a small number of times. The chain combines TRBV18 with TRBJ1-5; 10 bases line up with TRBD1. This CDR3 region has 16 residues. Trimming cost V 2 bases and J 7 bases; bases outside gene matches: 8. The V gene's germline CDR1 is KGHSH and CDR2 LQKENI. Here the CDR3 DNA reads TGTGCCAGCTCACCAGTTAGTGGACAGGGGGTGCAGCCCCAGCATTTT. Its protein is CASSPVSGQGVQPQHF.

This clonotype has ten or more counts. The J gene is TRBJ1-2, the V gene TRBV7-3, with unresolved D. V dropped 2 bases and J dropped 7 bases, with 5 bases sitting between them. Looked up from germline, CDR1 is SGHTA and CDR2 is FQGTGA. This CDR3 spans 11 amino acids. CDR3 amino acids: CASSLAPGYTF. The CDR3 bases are TGTGCCAGCAGCTTAGCCCCTGGCTACACCTTC.

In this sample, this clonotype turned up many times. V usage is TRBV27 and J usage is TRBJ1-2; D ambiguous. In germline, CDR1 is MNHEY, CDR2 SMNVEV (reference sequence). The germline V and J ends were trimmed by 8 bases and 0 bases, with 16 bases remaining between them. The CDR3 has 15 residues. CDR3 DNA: TGTGCCAGCGGCCTGCGGGCCAGTACTAACTATGGCTACACCTTC. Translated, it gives CASGLRASTNYGYTF.

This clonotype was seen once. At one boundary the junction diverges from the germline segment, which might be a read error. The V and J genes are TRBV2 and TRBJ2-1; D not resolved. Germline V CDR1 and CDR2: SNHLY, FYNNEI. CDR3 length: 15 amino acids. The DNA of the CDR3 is TGTGCCAGCAAATCCGAGACCCGCTCCTACGATGAGCAGTTCTTC. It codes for CASKSETRSYDEQFF.

CDR3 sequence reads: CASSPQTSLHEQYF. CDR3 sequence (DNA): TGTGCCAGTAGTCCTCAGACTAGCCTCCACGAGCAGTACTTC. The V call is TRBV19, the J call TRBJ2-7; TRBD2 matches 7 bases. Per germline, CDR1 LNHDA and CDR2 SQIVND (reference sequence). After removal of 5 bases from V and 5 bases from J, the junction contained 9 bases not matched to a gene. This CDR3 is built from 14 residues.

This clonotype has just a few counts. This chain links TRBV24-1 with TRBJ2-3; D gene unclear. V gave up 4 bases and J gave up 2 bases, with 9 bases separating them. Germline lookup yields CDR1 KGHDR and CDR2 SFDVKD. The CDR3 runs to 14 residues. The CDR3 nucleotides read TGTGCCACCAGTGACACGACCATCACAGATACGCAGTATTTT. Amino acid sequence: CATSDTTITDTQYF.

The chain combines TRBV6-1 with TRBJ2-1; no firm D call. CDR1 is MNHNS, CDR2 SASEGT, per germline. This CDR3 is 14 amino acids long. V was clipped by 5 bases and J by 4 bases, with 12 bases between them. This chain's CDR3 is CASSKSVQYNEQFF. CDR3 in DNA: TGTGCCAGCAGTAAATCGGTACAGTACAATGAGCAGTTCTTC.

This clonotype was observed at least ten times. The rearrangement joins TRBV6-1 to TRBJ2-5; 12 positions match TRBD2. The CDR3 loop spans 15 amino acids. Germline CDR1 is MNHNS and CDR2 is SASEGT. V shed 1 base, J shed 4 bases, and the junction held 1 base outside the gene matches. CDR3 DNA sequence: TGTGCCAGCAGTGAAGGGACTAGCGGGATAGAGACCCAGTACTTC. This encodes CASSEGTSGIETQYF.

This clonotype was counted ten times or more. DNA for the CDR3: TGTGCCTGGAGTCCCATAGAGGTAGCGGGATCCGGGGCCAATGAGCAGTTCTTC. It codes for CAWSPIEVAGSGANEQFF. The chain couples TRBV30 to TRBJ2-1; 8 bases match TRBD2. Germline trimming cut 2 bases from V and 6 bases from J; bases unmatched to any gene: 18. The CDR3 length is 18 residues. Per germline, CDR1 GTSNPN and CDR2 SVGIG (reference sequence).

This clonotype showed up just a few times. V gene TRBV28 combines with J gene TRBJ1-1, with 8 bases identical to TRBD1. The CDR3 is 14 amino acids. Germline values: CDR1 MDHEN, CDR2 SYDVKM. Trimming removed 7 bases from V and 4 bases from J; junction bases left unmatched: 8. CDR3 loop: CASIIQGASTEAFF. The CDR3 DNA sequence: TGTGCCAGCATCATCCAGGGGGCGAGCACTGAAGCTTTCTTT. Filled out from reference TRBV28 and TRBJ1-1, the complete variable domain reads DVKVTQSSRYLVKRTGEKVFLECVQDMDHENMFWYRQDPGLGLRLIYFSYDVKMKEKGDIPEGYSVSREKKERFSLILESASTNQTSMYLCASIIQGASTEAFFGQGTRLTVV.

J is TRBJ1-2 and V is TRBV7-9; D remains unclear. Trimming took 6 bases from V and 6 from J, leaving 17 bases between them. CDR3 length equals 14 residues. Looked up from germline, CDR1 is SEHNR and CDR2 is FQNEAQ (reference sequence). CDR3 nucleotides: TGTGCCAGCAGGAGTCCCGGGGAAAGAGATGGCTACACCTTC. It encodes CASRSPGERDGYTF.

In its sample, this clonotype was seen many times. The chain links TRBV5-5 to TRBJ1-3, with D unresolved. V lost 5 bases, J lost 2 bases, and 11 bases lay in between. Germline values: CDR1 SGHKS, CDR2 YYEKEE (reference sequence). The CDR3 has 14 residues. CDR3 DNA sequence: TGTGCCAGCAGTCCTGTGGGAGCTGGAAACACCATATATTTT. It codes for CASSPVGAGNTIYF.

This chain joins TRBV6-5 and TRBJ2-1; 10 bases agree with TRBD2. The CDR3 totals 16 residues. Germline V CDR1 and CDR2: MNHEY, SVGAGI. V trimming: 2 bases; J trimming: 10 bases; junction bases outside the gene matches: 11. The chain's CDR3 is CASSYVMKLAGSEQFF. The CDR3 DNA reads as TGTGCCAGCAGTTACGTTATGAAACTAGCGGGATCGGAGCAGTTCTTC.

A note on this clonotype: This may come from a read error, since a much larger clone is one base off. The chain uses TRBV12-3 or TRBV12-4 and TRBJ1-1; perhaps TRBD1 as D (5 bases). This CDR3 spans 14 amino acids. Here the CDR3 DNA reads TGTGCCAGCAGAACGACAGCTTCGAGTACTGAAGCTCTCTTT. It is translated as CASRTTASSTEALF.

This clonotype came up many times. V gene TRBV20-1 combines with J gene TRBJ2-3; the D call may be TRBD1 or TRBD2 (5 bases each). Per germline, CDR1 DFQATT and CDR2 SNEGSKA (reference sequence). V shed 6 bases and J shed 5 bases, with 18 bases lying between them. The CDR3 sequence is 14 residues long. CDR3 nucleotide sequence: TGCAGTGCCAATGGGCCAGAGGGGTTAGATACGCAGTATTTT. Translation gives CSANGPEGLDTQYF.

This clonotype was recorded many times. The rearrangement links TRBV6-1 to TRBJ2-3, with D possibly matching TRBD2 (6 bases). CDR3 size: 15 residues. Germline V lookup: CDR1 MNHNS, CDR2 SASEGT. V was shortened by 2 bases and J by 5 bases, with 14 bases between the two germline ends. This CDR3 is CASSESGPGRDTQYF. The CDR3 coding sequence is TGTGCCAGCAGTGAATCAGGCCCCGGGAGAGATACGCAGTATTTT.

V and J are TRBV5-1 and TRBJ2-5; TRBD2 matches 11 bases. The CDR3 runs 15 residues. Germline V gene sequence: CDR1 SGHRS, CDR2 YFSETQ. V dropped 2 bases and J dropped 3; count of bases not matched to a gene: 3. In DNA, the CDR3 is TGCGCCAGCAGCTTTAGCGGGGGGGCCGAAGAGACCCAGTACTTC. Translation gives CASSFSGGAEETQYF.

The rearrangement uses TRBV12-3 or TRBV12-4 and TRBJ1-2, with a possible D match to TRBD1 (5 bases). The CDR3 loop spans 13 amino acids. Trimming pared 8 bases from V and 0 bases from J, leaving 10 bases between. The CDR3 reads CASGGTPNYGYTF. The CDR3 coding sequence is TGTGCCAGCGGGGGGACCCCTAACTATGGCTACACCTTC.

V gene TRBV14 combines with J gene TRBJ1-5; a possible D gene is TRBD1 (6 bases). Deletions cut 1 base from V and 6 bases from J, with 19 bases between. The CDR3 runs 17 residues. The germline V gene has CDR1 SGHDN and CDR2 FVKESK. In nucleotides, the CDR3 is TGTGCCAGCAGCCAAGGTCAGCACAGGGCTGTAAGTCAGCCCCAGCATTTT. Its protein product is CASSQGQHRAVSQPQHF.